The T cell receptor beta chain described here comes from a study of Ad26.COV2.S vaccination and SARS-CoV-2 variants. Measured with immunoSEQ multiplex PCR; TCRdb has only the in-frame clones, and not every one. The data contain about 370,000 clones, about 89% of them seen just once; the ten biggest clones take up 1.5% to 2%. Study conclusions and caveats: It was reported that spike-specific CD8+ and CD4+ T cell responses were substantially broad after vaccination.

Germline CDR1 and CDR2: MNHNY and SVGAGI (reference sequence). V dropped 2 bases and J dropped 5 bases, with 4 bases sitting between them. The CDR3 sequence is 11 residues long. Indicated treatment: over 15 received Ad26.COV2.S at low or high dose, single or two shots; about 5 received placebo; per-sample allocation not given. All samples were drawn on day 63, counting from the first vaccine or placebo injection. This Boston cohort included adults aged 18-55 years. Points on this clone: The antigen is undetermined.

The receptor comes from a person between 18 and 59 years old who received the Ad26.COV2.S COVID-19 vaccine or a placebo. V is TRBV6-6 and J is TRBJ2-7; D is uncertain. Sequences were derived from peripheral blood, sampled in a trial of Ad26.COV2.S vaccine versus placebo. As DNA, the CDR3 is TGTGCCAGCAGTTACACGAACGAGCAGTACTTC. This translates into CASSYTNEQYF.